This TCR beta chain was obtained from a study of blood T cells in healthy people across ages. Findings and limits, study-wide: With naive T cell percentage, TCR beta diversity showed a strong correlation.

This clonotype came up a few times. As yet, its antigen is unknown. Trimming shortened V by 0 bases and J by 3 bases, and 6 bases separated the two germline ends. This CDR3 is built from 13 residues. Germline V CDR1 and CDR2: SGHDT, YYEEEE. It was with a sample-barcoded 5' primer and a J-beta primer mix that a second PCR of roughly 6 to 12 cycles was run. All samples gave at least 2.5 million CDR3-containing paired-end reads. Via MiXCR, TCRdb re-called the 5' RACE reads, giving one row per CDR3 protein. The sample yields some 800,000 distinct CDR3 sequences, around 43% seen once. V usage is TRBV5-6 and J usage is TRBJ1-2; unclear D gene. The material sequenced was blood. The clonotype originates from a man between 60 and 70 years old in good health. In DNA form, the CDR3 reads TGTGCCAGCAGCTTGGCGGCGGACTATGGCTACACCTTC. Translation gives CASSLAADYGYTF.